Below, one T cell receptor beta chain is given with its context. The source of the sample is a study of identical twins. In germline, CDR1 is SEHNR, CDR2 FQNEAQ (reference sequence). V was cut by 4 bases and J by 0 bases, with 13 bases left in between. The CDR3 runs 17 residues. From the 5' RACE reads, TCRdb called clonotypes with MiXCR, one entry per CDR3 protein. The repertoire includes approximately 210,000 distinct CDR3 sequences, 6.5% to 8% of them detected once, and roughly 15% sits in the top ten. The same data also went into a second study, on T cells expressing NK-cell markers.

Sequencing was done on a sample of CD8+ T cells sorted from blood. The genes are TRBV7-9 and TRBJ2-6; D not certain. The sequence came from a woman aged 18 to 35 in good health. The CDR3 DNA follows: TGTGCCAGCAGCTCGCGCGGATTGAGCTCTGGGGCCAACGTCCTGACTTTC. It is translated as CASSSRGLSSGANVLTF.